The clone carrying this T cell receptor beta chain was recorded a few times. V shed 2 bases and J 0 bases; nucleotides not matched to a gene: 1. The CDR3 covers 15 residues. Germline CDR1 reads MNHEY; CDR2 reads SVGAGI. These data belong to a study of beta chain features in type 1 diabetes. cDNA synthesis used the whole RNA isolate, giving expressed TCRB sequences. Clones were sequenced by immunoSEQ multiplex PCR, and TCRdb holds only the in-frame ones, with some missing. The sample comprises about 250,000 clones, approximately 14% of which are singletons, and approximately 0.024% rests with the top ten.

The source is a woman aged 40 to 55 in good health. The sample comprised naive CD4+ T cells from blood. The chain is built from TRBV6-5 and TRBJ2-3; 8 bases are shared with TRBD1. The CDR3 DNA sequence: TGTGCCAGCAGTTACGGGACAGGAAGCACAGATACGCAGTATTTT. Protein sequence: CASSYGTGSTDTQYF.